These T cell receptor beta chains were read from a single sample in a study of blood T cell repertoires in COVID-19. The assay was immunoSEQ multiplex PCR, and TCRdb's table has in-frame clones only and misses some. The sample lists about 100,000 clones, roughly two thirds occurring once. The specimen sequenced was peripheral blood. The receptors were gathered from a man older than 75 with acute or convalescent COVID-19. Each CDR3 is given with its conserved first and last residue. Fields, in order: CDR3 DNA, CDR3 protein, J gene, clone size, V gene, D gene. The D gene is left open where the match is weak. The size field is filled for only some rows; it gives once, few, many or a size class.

TGTGCCAGCAGCCCCCGACTAGCGGGGATCTACAATGAGCAGTTCTTC,CASSPRLAGIYNEQFF,TRBJ2-1,few,TRBV11-2,TRBD2
TGTGCCAGCAGTTTGCGGTACGAGCAGTACTTC,CASSLRYEQYF,TRBJ2-7,-,TRBV28,-
TGTGCCAGCGAGGCGAGAACTAGCACAGATACGCAGTATTTT,CASEARTSTDTQYF,TRBJ2-3,-,TRBV25-1,-
TGTGCCAGCAGCCGGACTCGACAAGAGACCCAGTACTTC,CASSRTRQETQYF,TRBJ2-5,-,TRBV7-2,-
TGTGCCAGCAGTTACAATGGACAGACCTACGAGCAGTACTTC,CASSYNGQTYEQYF,TRBJ2-7,-,TRBV2,-
TGTGCCAGAAGCCCGAAGACTAGCGGGAAACGACTAGCCAAAAACATTCAGTACTTC,CARSPKTSGKRLAKNIQYF,TRBJ2-4,-,TRBV5-3,TRBD2
TGTGCCAGCAGTGAGGGACAGGCAACGAACACTGAAGCTTTCTTT,CASSEGQATNTEAFF,TRBJ1-1,few,TRBV2,TRBD1
TGTGCCATCAGGCGATCGGGAAACACTGAAGCTTTCTTT,CAIRRSGNTEAFF,TRBJ1-1,-,TRBV10-3,-
TGTGCCAGTAGTATTTTCACGGGTACACAAGAGACCCAGTACTTC,CASSIFTGTQETQYF,TRBJ2-5,-,TRBV19,-
TGTGCCAGAGCGAGGGTGGCCTACGAGCAGTACTTC,CARARVAYEQYF,TRBJ2-7,-,TRBV6-4,-
TGTGCCAGCTCAACCGGGACAGGGACCACCGGGGAGCTGTTTTTT,CASSTGTGTTGELFF,TRBJ2-2,-,TRBV18,TRBD1
TGTGCCAGCACCAAGGGACAGGATAATTCACCCCTCCACTTT,CASTKGQDNSPLHF,TRBJ1-6,-,TRBV28,TRBD1
TGTGCCAGCAGCGTAGCGCCGGGGGATCTCCTCGAGCAGTACTTC,CASSVAPGDLLEQYF,TRBJ2-7,once,TRBV9,-
TGTGCCAGCACCCCGCCAAGCGGGAGAGGAGGTGAGCAGTTCTTC,CASTPPSGRGGEQFF,TRBJ2-1,-,TRBV11-2,TRBD2
TGTGCCAGCAGCCTGGACAGGGCGAATTCACCCCTCCACTTT,CASSLDRANSPLHF,TRBJ1-6,-,TRBV7-9,TRBD1
TGTGCCATCAGGGGACAAGTAGGAAACACTGAAGCTTTCTTT,CAIRGQVGNTEAFF,TRBJ1-1,once,TRBV10-3,-
TGTGCCAGCAGCCAAGAATTGGGGGGAGATCGTTACAATGAGCAGTTCTTC,CASSQELGGDRYNEQFF,TRBJ2-1,many,TRBV3-1/TRBV3-2,-